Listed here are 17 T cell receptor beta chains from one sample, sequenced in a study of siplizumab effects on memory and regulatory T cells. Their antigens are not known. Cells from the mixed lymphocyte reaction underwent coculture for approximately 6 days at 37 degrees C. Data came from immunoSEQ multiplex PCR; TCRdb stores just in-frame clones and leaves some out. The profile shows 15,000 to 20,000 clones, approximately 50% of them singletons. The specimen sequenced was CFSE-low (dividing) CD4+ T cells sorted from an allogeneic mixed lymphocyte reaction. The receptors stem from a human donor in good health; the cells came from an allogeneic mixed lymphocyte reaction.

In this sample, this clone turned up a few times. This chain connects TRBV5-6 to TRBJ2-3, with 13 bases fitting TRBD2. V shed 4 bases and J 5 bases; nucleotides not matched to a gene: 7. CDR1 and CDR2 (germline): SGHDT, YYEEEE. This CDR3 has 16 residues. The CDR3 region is CASSLLTSGGIDTQYF. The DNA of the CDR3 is TGTGCCAGCAGCCTACTGACTAGCGGGGGGATAGATACGCAGTATTTT. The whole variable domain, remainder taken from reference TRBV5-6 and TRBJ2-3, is DAGVTQSPTHLIKTRGQQVTLRCSPKSGHDTVSWYQQALGQGPQFIFQYYEEEERQRGNFPDRFSGHQFPNYSSELNVNALLLGDSALYLCASSLLTSGGIDTQYFGPGTRLTVL.

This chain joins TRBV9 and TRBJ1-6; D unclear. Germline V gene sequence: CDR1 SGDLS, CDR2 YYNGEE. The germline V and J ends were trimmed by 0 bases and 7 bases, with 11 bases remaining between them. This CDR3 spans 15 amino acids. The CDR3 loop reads CASSVGRMGNSPLHF. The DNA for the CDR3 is TGTGCCAGCAGCGTAGGTCGAATGGGCAATTCACCCCTCCACTTT.

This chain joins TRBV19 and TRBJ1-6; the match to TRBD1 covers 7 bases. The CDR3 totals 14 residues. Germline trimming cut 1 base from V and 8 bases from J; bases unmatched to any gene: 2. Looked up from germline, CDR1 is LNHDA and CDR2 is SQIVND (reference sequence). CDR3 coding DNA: TGTGCCAGTAGTATAGGTGACAGGGATTCACCCCTCCACTTT. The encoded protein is CASSIGDRDSPLHF.

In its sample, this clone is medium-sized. CDR3 in amino acids: CASSRTEGTQYF. CDR3 DNA: TGTGCCAGCAGCCGGACCGAGGGGACCCAGTACTTC. The rearrangement links TRBV7-6 to TRBJ2-5, with D possibly matching TRBD2 (5 bases). Germline CDR1 is SGHVS and CDR2 is FNYEAQ. Trimming shortened V by 5 bases and J by 7 bases, and 11 bases separated the two germline ends. The length of the CDR3 is 12 residues.

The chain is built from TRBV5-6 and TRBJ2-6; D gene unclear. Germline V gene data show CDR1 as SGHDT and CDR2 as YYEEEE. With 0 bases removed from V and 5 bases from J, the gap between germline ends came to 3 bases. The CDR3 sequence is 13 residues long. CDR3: CASSLGRANVLTF. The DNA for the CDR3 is TGTGCCAGCAGCTTGGGGAGGGCCAACGTCCTGACTTTC. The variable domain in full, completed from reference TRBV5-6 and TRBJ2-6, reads DAGVTQSPTHLIKTRGQQVTLRCSPKSGHDTVSWYQQALGQGPQFIFQYYEEEERQRGNFPDRFSGHQFPNYSSELNVNALLLGDSALYLCASSLGRANVLTFGAGSRLTVL.

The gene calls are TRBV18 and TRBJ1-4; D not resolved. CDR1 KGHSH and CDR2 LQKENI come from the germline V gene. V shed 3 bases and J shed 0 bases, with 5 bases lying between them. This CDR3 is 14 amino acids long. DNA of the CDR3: TGTGCCAGCTCACCGACGGCAACTAATGAAAAACTGTTTTTT. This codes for CASSPTATNEKLFF.

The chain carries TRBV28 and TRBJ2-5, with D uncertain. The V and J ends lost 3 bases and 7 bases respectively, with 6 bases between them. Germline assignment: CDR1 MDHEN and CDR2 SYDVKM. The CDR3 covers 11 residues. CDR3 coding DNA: TGTGCCAGCAGTTTGTACGGGACCCAGTACTTC. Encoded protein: CASSLYGTQYF.

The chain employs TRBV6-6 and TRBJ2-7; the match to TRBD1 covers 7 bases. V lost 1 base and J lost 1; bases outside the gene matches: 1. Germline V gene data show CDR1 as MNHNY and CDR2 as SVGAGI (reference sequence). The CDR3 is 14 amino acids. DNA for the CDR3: TGTGCCAGCAGTTACTACAGGGGTTCCTACGAGCAGTACTTC. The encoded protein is CASSYYRGSYEQYF.

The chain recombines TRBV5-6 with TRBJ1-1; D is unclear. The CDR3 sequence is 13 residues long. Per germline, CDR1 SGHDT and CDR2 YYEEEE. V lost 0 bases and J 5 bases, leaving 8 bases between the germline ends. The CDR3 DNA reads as TGTGCCAGCAGCTTGGGTAGGGTGACTGAAGCTTTCTTT. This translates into CASSLGRVTEAFF.

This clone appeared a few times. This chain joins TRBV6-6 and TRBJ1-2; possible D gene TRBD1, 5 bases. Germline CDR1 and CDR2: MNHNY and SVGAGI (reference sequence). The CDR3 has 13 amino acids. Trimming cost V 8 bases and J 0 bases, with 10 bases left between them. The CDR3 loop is CASVRGTNYGYTF. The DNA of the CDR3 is TGTGCCAGCGTCCGGGGGACTAACTATGGCTACACCTTC.

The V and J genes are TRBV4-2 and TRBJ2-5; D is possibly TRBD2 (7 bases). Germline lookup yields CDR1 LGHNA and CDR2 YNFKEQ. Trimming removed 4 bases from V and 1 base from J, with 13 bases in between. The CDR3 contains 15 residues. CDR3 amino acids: CASSPPGGGQETQYF. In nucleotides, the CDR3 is TGTGCCAGCAGCCCCCCGGGGGGCGGCCAAGAGACCCAGTACTTC.

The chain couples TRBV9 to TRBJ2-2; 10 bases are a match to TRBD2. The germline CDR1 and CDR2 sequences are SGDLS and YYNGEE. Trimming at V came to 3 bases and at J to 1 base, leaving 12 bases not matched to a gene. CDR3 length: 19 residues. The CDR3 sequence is CASSAQGKRGGWNTGELFF. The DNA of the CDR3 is TGTGCCAGCAGCGCACAAGGCAAGCGGGGGGGCTGGAACACCGGGGAGCTGTTTTTT.

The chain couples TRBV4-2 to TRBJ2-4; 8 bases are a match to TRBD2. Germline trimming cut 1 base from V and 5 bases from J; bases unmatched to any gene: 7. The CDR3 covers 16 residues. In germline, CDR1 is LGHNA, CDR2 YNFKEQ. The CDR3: CASSQGERGPENIQYF. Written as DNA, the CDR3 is TGTGCCAGCAGCCAAGGTGAGCGGGGGCCAGAAAACATTCAGTACTTC.

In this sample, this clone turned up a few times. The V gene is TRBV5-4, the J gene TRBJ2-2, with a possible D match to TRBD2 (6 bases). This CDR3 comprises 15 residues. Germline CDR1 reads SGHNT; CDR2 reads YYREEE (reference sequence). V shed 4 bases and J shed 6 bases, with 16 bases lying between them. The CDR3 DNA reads TGTGCCAGCAGCATACCGGGACTGACGGCCGGGGAGCTGTTTTTT. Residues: CASSIPGLTAGELFF. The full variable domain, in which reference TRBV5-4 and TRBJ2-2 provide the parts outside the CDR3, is ETGVTQSPTHLIKTRGQQVTLRCSSQSGHNTVSWYQQALGQGPQFIFQYYREEENGRGNFPPRFSGLQFPNYSSELNVNALELDDSALYLCASSIPGLTAGELFFGEGSRLTVL.

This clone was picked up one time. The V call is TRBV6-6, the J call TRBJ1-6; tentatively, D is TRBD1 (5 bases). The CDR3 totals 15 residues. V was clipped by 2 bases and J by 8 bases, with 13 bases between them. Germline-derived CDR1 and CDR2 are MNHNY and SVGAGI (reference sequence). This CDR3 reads CASSYSQGRYSPLHF. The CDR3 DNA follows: TGTGCCAGCAGTTACAGTCAGGGAAGGTATTCACCCCTCCACTTT.

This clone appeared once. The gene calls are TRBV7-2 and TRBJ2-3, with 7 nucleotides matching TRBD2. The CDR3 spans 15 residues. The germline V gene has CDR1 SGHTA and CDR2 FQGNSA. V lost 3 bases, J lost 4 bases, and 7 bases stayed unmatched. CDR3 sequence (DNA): TGTGCCAGCAGCTTTAATCGGGGGGTGGCAGATACGCAGTATTTT. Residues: CASSFNRGVADTQYF.

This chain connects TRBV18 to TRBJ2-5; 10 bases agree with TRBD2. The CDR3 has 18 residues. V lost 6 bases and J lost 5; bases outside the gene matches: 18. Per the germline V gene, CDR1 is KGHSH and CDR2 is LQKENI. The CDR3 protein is CASSRVVGLADLGETQYF. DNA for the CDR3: TGTGCCAGCTCTCGGGTCGTCGGACTAGCGGACCTCGGGGAGACCCAGTACTTC.